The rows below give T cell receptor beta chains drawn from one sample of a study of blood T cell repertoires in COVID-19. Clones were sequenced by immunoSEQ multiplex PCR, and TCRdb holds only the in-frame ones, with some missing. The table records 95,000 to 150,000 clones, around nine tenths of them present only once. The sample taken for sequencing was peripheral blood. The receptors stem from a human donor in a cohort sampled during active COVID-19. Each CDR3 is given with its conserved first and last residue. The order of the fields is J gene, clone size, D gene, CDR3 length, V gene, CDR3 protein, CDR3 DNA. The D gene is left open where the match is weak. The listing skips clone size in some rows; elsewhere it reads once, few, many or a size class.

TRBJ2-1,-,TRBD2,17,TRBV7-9,CASSPDIGLAGGHEQFF,TGTGCCAGCAGCCCAGATATTGGACTAGCGGGGGGGCATGAGCAGTTCTTC
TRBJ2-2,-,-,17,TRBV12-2,CASRLPGQGDSAGELFF,TGTGCAAGTCGCCTTCCGGGACAGGGGGATTCAGCCGGGGAGCTGTTTTTT
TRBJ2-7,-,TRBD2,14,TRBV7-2,CASSLVAGGYEQYF,TGTGCCAGCAGCTTAGTAGCGGGGGGCTACGAGCAGTACTTC
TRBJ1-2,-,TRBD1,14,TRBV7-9,CASSRTDRGYGYTF,TGTGCCAGCAGCCGAACAGACAGGGGTTATGGCTACACCTTC
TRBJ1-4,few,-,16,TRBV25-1,CASSGKKGGGHEKLFF,TGTGCCAGCAGCGGAAAAAAGGGAGGTGGTCATGAAAAACTGTTTTTT
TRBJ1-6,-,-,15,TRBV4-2,CASSQEPKGDSPLHF,TGTGCCAGCAGCCAAGAACCAAAGGGGGATTCACCCCTCCACTTT
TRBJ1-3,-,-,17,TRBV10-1,CASSEPEAGYSGNTIYF,TGCGCCAGCAGTGAGCCAGAAGCAGGGTATTCGGGAAACACCATATATTTT
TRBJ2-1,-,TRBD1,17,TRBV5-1,CASSQGQIGQGDREQFF,TGCGCCAGCAGCCAGGGGCAAATAGGACAGGGGGACCGTGAGCAGTTCTTC
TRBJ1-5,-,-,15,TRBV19,CASSISQPRGQPQHF,TGTGCCAGTAGTATAAGTCAGCCAAGGGGACAGCCCCAGCATTTT
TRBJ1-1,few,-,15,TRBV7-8,CASSLGGGLNTEAFF,TGTGCCAGCAGCTTAGGAGGGGGTCTGAACACTGAAGCTTTCTTT
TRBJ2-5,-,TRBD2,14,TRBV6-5,CASTPASGIKTQYF,TGTGCCAGCACCCCGGCTAGCGGGATAAAGACCCAGTACTTC
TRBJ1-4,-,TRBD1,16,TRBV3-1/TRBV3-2,CASSLRQGAPNEKLFF,TGTGCCAGCAGCCTAAGGCAGGGGGCACCTAATGAAAAACTGTTTTTT
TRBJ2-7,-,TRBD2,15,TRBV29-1,CSVSGTSGRVLEQYF,TGCAGCGTTTCCGGGACTAGCGGGAGGGTCCTCGAGCAGTACTTC
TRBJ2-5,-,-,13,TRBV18,CASSPGTQETQYF,TGTGCCAGCTCACCGGGGACACAAGAGACCCAGTACTTC
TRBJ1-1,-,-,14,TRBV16,CASSPRFQGTEAFF,TGTGCCAGCAGCCCCCGTTTTCAGGGCACTGAAGCTTTCTTT
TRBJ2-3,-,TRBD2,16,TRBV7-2,CASSSYGLAGGGTQYF,TGTGCCAGCAGCTCCTACGGACTAGCGGGAGGCGGTACGCAGTATTTT
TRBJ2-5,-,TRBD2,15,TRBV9,CASSVGTSGQETQYF,TGTGCCAGCAGCGTAGGGACTAGCGGCCAAGAGACCCAGTACTTC
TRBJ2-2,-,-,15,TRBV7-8,CASSQYGKNTGELFF,TGTGCCAGCAGCCAGTACGGGAAGAACACCGGGGAGCTGTTTTTT
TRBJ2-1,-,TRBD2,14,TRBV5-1,CASSLVLAGDEQFF,TGCGCCAGCAGCTTGGTTCTAGCGGGGGATGAGCAGTTCTTC
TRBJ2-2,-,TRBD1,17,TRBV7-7,CASSPTGTGMGTGELFF,TGTGCTAGCAGCCCAACCGGGACAGGGATGGGAACCGGGGAGCTGTTTTTT
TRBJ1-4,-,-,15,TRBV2,CASNLEGLQREKLFF,TGTGCCAGCAACCTGGAGGGTCTTCAACGGGAAAAACTGTTTTTT
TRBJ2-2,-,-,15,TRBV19,CASSILVRNTGELFF,TGTGCCAGTAGTATCTTGGTCAGAAACACCGGGGAGCTGTTTTTT
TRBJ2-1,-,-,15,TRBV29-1,CSVDDPAVSYNEQFF,TGCAGCGTTGACGATCCTGCGGTCTCCTACAATGAGCAGTTCTTC
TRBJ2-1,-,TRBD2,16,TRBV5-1,CASSEVPGLAGEEQFF,TGCGCCAGCAGCGAAGTCCCGGGACTAGCGGGGGAGGAGCAGTTCTTC
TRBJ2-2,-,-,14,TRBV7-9,CASSPGGATGELFF,TGTGCCAGCAGCCCCGGAGGGGCGACCGGGGAGCTGTTTTTT
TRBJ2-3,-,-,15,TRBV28,CASSATGRQTDTQYF,TGTGCCAGCAGTGCCACGGGGAGGCAAACAGATACGCAGTATTTT
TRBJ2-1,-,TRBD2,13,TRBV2,CASKQREYNEQFF,TGTGCCAGCAAACAGCGGGAGTACAATGAGCAGTTCTTC
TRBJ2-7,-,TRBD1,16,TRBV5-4,CASSFRTGTGPYEQYF,TGTGCCAGCAGCTTTAGAACCGGGACAGGGCCCTACGAGCAGTACTTC
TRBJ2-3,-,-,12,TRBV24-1,CATSDLRDTQYF,TGTGCCACCAGTGATCTTCGGGATACGCAGTATTTT
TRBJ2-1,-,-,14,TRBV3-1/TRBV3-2,CASSLASPGNEQFF,TGTGCCAGCAGCCTTGCTAGCCCGGGCAATGAGCAGTTCTTC
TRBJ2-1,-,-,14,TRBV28,CASSFVGLTNEQFF,TGTGCCAGCAGTTTTGTGGGACTGACCAATGAGCAGTTCTTC
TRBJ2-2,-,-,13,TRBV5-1,CASSLENSGELFF,TGCGCCAGCAGCTTGGAAAATAGCGGGGAGCTGTTTTTT
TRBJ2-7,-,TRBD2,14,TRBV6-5,CASSYTGGPSEQYF,TGTGCCAGCAGTTACACGGGAGGGCCCAGCGAGCAGTACTTC
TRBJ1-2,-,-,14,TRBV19,CATRETVVGYGYTF,TGTGCCACCAGAGAGACAGTAGTGGGCTATGGCTACACCTTC
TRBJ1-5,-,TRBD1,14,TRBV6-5,CASSPDRGHQPQHF,TGTGCCAGCAGTCCGGACAGGGGGCATCAGCCCCAGCATTTT